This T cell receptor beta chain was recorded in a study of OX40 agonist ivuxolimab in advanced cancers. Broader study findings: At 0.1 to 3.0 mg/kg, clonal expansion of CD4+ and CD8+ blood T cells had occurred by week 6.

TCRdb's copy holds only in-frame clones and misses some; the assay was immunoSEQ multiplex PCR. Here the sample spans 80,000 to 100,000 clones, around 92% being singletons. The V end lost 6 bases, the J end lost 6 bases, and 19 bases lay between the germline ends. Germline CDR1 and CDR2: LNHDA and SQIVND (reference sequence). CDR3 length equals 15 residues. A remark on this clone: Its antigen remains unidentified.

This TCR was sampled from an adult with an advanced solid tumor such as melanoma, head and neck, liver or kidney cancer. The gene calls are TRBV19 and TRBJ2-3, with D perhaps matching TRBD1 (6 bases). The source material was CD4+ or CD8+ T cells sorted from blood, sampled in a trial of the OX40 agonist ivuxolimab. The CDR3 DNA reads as TGTGCCAGTAGCAACAGGGATAGTTTGGGGGATACGCAGTATTTT. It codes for CASSNRDSLGDTQYF.